The rows below give T cell receptor beta chains drawn from one sample of a study of shared clonotypes between healthy human individuals. The method was immunoSEQ multiplex PCR; TCRdb's version includes in-frame clones alone and lacks a portion of them. The table records around 700,000 clones, about two thirds of them present only once. The sequenced sample consisted of memory CD4+ T cells sorted from blood. All receptors derive from a woman between 25 and 40 years old in good health. The CDR3 runs from the conserved cysteine through the conserved F or W.

CASSQARVGYTF TRBJ1-2 TRBV14
CASSPRGGVTEAFF TRBJ1-1 TRBV7-2
CASSLMAYRRMNTEAFF TRBJ1-1 TRBV7-2
CASTFGTVNYGYTF TRBJ1-2 TRBV6-6
CASSQDGATYNEQFF TRBJ2-1 TRBV4-1
CASKRGRLQSSYEQYF TRBJ2-7 TRBV5-1
CASSRQGQETQYF TRBJ2-5 TRBV2
CASSLGTEETQYF TRBJ2-5 TRBV5-4
CASSLGTGDYGYTF TRBJ1-2 TRBV19
CASSLTGTVDYEQYF TRBJ2-7 TRBV28
CASTPGAGVLKDTQYF TRBJ2-3 TRBV21-1
CSVVPSGYSSTDTQYF TRBJ2-3 TRBV29-1
CASSRRQGADYGYTF TRBJ1-2 TRBV18
CASSKSQPAYEQYF TRBJ2-7 TRBV21-1
CASSLLAGGGETQYF TRBJ2-5 TRBV5-1
CASRRSGTGKGKNIQYF TRBJ2-4 TRBV28
CSVGDRSGGYTF TRBJ1-2 TRBV29-1
CASSLALAGTYEQYF TRBJ2-7 TRBV5-1
CASSLWTVLNTGELFF TRBJ2-2 TRBV2
CASLYWGRDGYTF TRBJ1-2 TRBV2
CASFPGTADAEAFF TRBJ1-1 TRBV18
CASSPPYTGSEQYF TRBJ2-7 TRBV18
CASSFRGFQPQHF TRBJ1-5 TRBV27
CASSLLQGEQFF TRBJ2-1 TRBV5-8
CAIRRGQGNYGYTF TRBJ1-2 TRBV10-3